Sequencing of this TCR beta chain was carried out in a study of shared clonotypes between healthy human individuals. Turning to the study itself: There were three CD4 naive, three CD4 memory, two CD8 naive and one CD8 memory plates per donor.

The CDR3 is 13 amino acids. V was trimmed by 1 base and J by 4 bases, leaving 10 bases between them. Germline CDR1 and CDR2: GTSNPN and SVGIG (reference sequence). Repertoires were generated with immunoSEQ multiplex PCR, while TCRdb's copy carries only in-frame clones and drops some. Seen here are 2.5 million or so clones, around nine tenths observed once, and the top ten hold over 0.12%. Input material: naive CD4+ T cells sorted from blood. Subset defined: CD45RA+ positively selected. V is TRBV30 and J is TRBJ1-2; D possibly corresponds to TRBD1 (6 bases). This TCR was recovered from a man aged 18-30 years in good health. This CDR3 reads CAWSAGQRYGYTF. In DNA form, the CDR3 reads TGTGCCTGGAGTGCAGGACAGCGCTATGGCTACACCTTC.